These 17 T cell receptor beta chains were all obtained from the same sample, sequenced in a study of spatial heterogeneity in lung cancer. Broader study findings: Higher tumor mutation counts went along with higher counts of expanded intratumoral alpha and beta TCRs.

No antigens are known for them. TCRdb redid the calling of the 5' RACE reads with MiXCR, one entry per CDR3 protein. The table has around 15,000 distinct CDR3 sequences, around 6.5% seen once; the top ten hold around a fifth. Time point described: sample taken at primary tumor resection. The sequencing used lung tumor tissue, collected at surgery. The receptor set was obtained from a female donor with early-stage non-small cell lung cancer.

This clonotype occurred many times. This beta chain turned up in a library designed for alpha chains; as an off-target read, its abundance says little. The DNA for the CDR3 is TGTGCCAGCAGCTTTGATACAGGGGTGGGCAATCAGCCCCAGCATTTT. It codes for CASSFDTGVGNQPQHF. V gene TRBV7-2 combines with J gene TRBJ1-5, with 7 bases fitting TRBD1. The CDR3 spans 16 residues. The J segment lost 2 bases and the V segment lost 3 bases, leaving 7 bases of the junction unmatched. Germline loops: CDR1 SGHTA, CDR2 FQGNSA.

This clonotype has at least ten counts. This beta chain was picked up by a library intended for alpha chains and is off target, so its count carries little meaning. The chain combines TRBV28 with TRBJ2-6, with D uncertain. CDR3 length equals 17 residues. The germline CDR1 and CDR2 sequences are MDHEN and SYDVKM. The V gene lost 3 bases and the J gene lost 1 base, with 13 bases spanning the gap. The CDR3 nucleotides are TGTGCCAGCAGTTTGAACAGAGTACAATCTGGGGCCAACGTCCTGACTTTC. As protein: CASSLNRVQSGANVLTF.

As to this clonotype: Found in a library prepared for alpha chains, this beta chain is an off-target read, and its abundance has little meaning. The V call is TRBV3-1, the J call TRBJ2-3; 11 bases fit TRBD2. Germline assignment: CDR1 LGHDT and CDR2 YNNKEL (reference sequence). V was clipped by 0 bases and J by 0 bases; unmatched bases: 2. CDR3 size: 17 residues. CDR3 sequence: CASSQDIAGGSTDTQYF. In DNA form, the CDR3 reads TGTGCCAGCAGCCAAGATATAGCGGGGGGGAGCACAGATACGCAGTATTTT.

The table lists this clonotype with many counts. With the library built for alpha chains, this beta chain is off target and its frequency is not meaningful. V usage is TRBV3-1 and J usage is TRBJ2-1, with 10 positions matching TRBD2. Germline V CDR1 and CDR2: LGHDT, YNNKEL (reference sequence). This CDR3 has 15 amino acids. The V segment lost 1 base and the J segment 10 bases; nucleotides outside the gene matches: 7. The CDR3 nucleotides are TGTGCCAGCAGCCAAGGTCTAGCGGGGGCCATCGAGCAGTTCTTC. It encodes CASSQGLAGAIEQFF.

Only a few counts were recorded for this clonotype. This beta chain represents an off-target read in a library built for alpha chains; its size is of limited meaning. The chain carries TRBV9 and TRBJ1-6; weak D call: TRBD1 (5 bases). CDR3 length: 17 amino acids. With 0 bases removed from V and 6 bases from J, the gap between germline ends came to 16 bases. Per the germline V gene, CDR1 is SGDLS and CDR2 is YYNGEE. The CDR3 DNA reads as TGTGCCAGCAGCGTAGGCGCATCCGAGGGGCCTAATTCACCCCTCCACTTT. Encoded protein: CASSVGASEGPNSPLHF.

The sample holds a few counts of this clonotype. This beta chain represents an off-target read in a library built for alpha chains; its size is of limited meaning. This chain connects TRBV6-5 to TRBJ2-6; D possibly corresponds to TRBD1 (5 bases). Per germline, CDR1 MNHEY and CDR2 SVGAGI. The V end lost 4 bases, the J end lost 2 bases, and 15 bases lay between the germline ends. The length of the CDR3 is 17 residues. This chain's CDR3 is CASSCATGRPGANVLTF. CDR3 coding DNA: TGTGCCAGCAGTTGCGCTACAGGACGCCCTGGGGCCAACGTCCTGACTTTC.

As regards this clonotype: The library was designed around alpha chains, so this beta chain is a stray read whose abundance carries little weight. The chain links TRBV12-3 or TRBV12-4 to TRBJ2-7; no clear D gene. This CDR3 is built from 13 residues. Trimming took 7 bases from V and 4 from J, leaving 14 bases between them. In DNA form, the CDR3 reads TGTGCCAGCACCCCGGCTCCCGGATACGAGCAGTACTTC. This gives the protein CASTPAPGYEQYF.

This clonotype has a count of ten or more. This beta chain is an off-target read within a library intended for alpha chains, so its frequency means little. This chain uses TRBV6-5 with TRBJ1-1, with D unclear. Per germline, CDR1 MNHEY and CDR2 SVGAGI. The CDR3 is 14 amino acids. V was pared by 3 bases and J by 1 base, with 9 bases between. Here the CDR3 reads CASSYGQSNTEAFF. The CDR3 bases are TGTGCCAGCAGTTATGGTCAGTCGAACACTGAAGCTTTCTTT.

This clonotype showed up just a few times. Since it is a stray read in a library aimed at alpha chains, this beta chain has a size that is not meaningful. V and J are TRBV29-1 and TRBJ2-2; 13 nucleotides agree with TRBD2. J gave up 4 bases and V 7 bases, and 3 bases lay outside the gene matches. Looked up from germline, CDR1 is SQVTM and CDR2 is ANQGSEA. CDR3 length equals 14 residues. CDR3 sequence reads: CSGTSGGATGELFF. For the CDR3, the DNA is TGCAGCGGAACTAGCGGGGGGGCCACCGGGGAGCTGTTTTTT.

This clonotype was detected many times. This beta chain was picked up by a library intended for alpha chains and is off target, so its count carries little meaning. The rearrangement joins TRBV5-1 to TRBJ2-2; weak D call: TRBD1 (5 bases). CDR1 is SGHRS, CDR2 YFSETQ, per germline. This CDR3 contains 15 residues. V was trimmed by 3 bases and J by 1 base, leaving 10 bases between them. CDR3 loop: CASSSSTGNTGELFF. DNA of the CDR3: TGCGCCAGCAGCTCCTCAACAGGGAACACCGGGGAGCTGTTTTTT.

This clonotype was counted ten times or more. The library was built for alpha chains, so this beta chain is an off-target read and its size means little. The chain uses TRBV5-1 and TRBJ1-5; D is ambiguous. The ends were cut back, 1 base at V and 0 bases at J, with 14 bases in the middle. Germline CDR1 and CDR2: SGHRS and YFSETQ. The CDR3 loop spans 17 amino acids. In DNA form, the CDR3 reads TGCGCCAGCAGCTTGTCCCCCAGAGTCGATAGCAATCAGCCCCAGCATTTT. Translation: CASSLSPRVDSNQPQHF.

Only a few counts were recorded for this clonotype. This beta chain lies outside the target of a library built for alpha chains; its clone size means little. The chain links TRBV5-4 to TRBJ2-6, with 9 bases matching TRBD1. The germline gives CDR1 SGHNT, CDR2 YYREEE (reference sequence). CDR3 length: 18 residues. V trimming: 6 bases; J trimming: 2 bases; junction bases outside the gene matches: 12. The CDR3 protein is CASTLTGQGMPGANVLTF. CDR3 DNA: TGTGCCAGCACCTTAACGGGACAGGGAATGCCTGGGGCCAACGTCCTGACTTTC.

A remark on this clonotype: This could be a read error, since a much larger clone is one nucleotide away. In a library made to pick up alpha chains, this beta chain is a stray read with a size that means little. This sequence joins TRBV30 and TRBJ2-7; either TRBD1 or TRBD2 may fit D (6 bases each). Looked up from germline, CDR1 is GTSNPN and CDR2 is SVGIG (reference sequence). The length of the CDR3 is 12 residues. The CDR3 is CTWRDIGYEQYF. The CDR3 bases are TGTACCTGGCGGGACATAGGCTACGAGCAGTACTTC. Full variable domain (remainder filled in from reference TRBV30 and TRBJ2-7): SQTIHQWPATLVQPVGSPLSLECTVEGTSNPNLYWYRQAAGRGLQLLFYSVGIGQISSEVPQNLSASRPQDRQFILSSKKLLLSDSGFYLCTWRDIGYEQYFGPGTRLTVT.

Details on this clonotype: In a library made to pick up alpha chains, this beta chain is a stray read with a size that means little. CDR3 coding DNA: TGTGCCAGCAGCTCGAGCGGTGGGGTAAAGTACTTC. This gives the protein CASSSSGGVKYF. This chain connects TRBV7-8 to TRBJ2-7; possibly TRBD2 for D (5 bases). V gave up 4 bases and J gave up 11 bases, with 15 bases separating them. CDR3 length: 12 amino acids. Germline V gene lookup returns CDR1 SGHVS and CDR2 FQNEAQ.

On this clonotype: The size of this beta chain means little, since it is a stray read in a library made for alpha chains. The V call is TRBV14, the J call TRBJ2-3; TRBD2 is a possible D gene (7 bases). Looked up from germline, CDR1 is SGHDN and CDR2 is FVKESK. Trimming pared 1 base from V and 7 bases from J, leaving 15 bases between. The CDR3 runs to 15 residues. The CDR3 spells CASSQGRGAVHTQYF. In DNA form, the CDR3 reads TGTGCCAGCAGCCAAGGACGGGGGGCCGTGCATACGCAGTATTTT.

This clonotype is labeled as medium-sized. This beta chain turned up in a library designed for alpha chains; as an off-target read, its abundance says little. This chain uses TRBV7-9 with TRBJ2-5; TRBD2 agrees at 11 bases. The CDR3 is 15 residues long. Losses at the gene ends were 4 bases for V and 2 bases for J; bases not matched to a gene: 3. The germline gives CDR1 SEHNR, CDR2 FQNEAQ (reference sequence). The CDR3 DNA sequence: TGTGCCAGCAGCTCTCCTAGCGGGGGGCAAGAGACCCAGTACTTC. Protein sequence: CASSSPSGGQETQYF. Based on the CDR3 plus reference TRBV7-9 and TRBJ2-5, the full variable domain is DTGVSQNPRHKITKRGQNVTFRCDPISEHNRLYWYRQTLGQGPEFLTYFQNEAQLEKSRLLSDRFSAERPKGSFSTLEIQRTEQGDSAMYLCASSSPSGGQETQYFGPGTRLLVL.

There are many counts of this clonotype. Being off target in a library aimed at alpha chains, this beta chain has a size of little meaning. This chain links TRBV7-3 with TRBJ2-1, with D tentatively TRBD1 or TRBD2 (5 bases each). The CDR3 is made up of 16 amino acids. The V gene's germline CDR1 is SGHTA and CDR2 FQGTGA. The V and J ends lost 5 bases and 6 bases respectively, with 20 bases between them. The CDR3 protein is CASSPSGTTTRNEQFF. CDR3 bases: TGTGCCAGCAGCCCCTCCGGGACGACAACACGCAATGAGCAGTTCTTC.